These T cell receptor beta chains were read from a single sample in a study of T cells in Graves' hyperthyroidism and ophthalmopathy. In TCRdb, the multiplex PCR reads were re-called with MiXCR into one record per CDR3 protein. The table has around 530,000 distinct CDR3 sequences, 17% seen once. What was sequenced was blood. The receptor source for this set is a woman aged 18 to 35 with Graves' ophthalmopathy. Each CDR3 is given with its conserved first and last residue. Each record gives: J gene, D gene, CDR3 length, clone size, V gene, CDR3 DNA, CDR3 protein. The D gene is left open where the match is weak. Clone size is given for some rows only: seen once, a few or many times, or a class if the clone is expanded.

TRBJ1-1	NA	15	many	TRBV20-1	TGCAGTGCACCGTCAAGGGTTGTACAGAACACTGAAGCTTTCTTT	CSAPSRVVQNTEAFF
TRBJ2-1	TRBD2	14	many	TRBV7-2	TGTGCCAGCAGCTTATCCCAGCTAGCGGGCGAGCAGTTCTTC	CASSLSQLAGEQFF
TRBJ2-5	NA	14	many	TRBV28	TGTGCCAGCAGTCCCTTCTCAGGAGGGGAGACCCAGTACTTC	CASSPFSGGETQYF
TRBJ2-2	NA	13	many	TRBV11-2	TGTGCCAGCAGCTTAGGAGGGGCCGGGGAGCTGTTTTTT	CASSLGGAGELFF
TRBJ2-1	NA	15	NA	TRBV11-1	TGTGCCAGCAGCTTCACGTCAGTCTCCTACAATGAGCAGTTCTTC	CASSFTSVSYNEQFF
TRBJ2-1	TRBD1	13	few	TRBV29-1	TGCAGCGTTACCGGGACAGGCTACAATGAGCAGTTCTTC	CSVTGTGYNEQFF
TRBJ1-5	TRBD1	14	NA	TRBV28	TGTGCCAGCAGTCCCGGGGACAGGGGGAAGCCCCAGCATTTT	CASSPGDRGKPQHF
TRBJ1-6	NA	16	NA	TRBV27	TGTGCCAGCAGTTACGATGGTCGAGAAGGCAATTCACCCCTCCACTTT	CASSYDGREGNSPLHF
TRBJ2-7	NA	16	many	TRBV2	TGTGCCAGCAGCCGCGGCATGGTTCTTCCTCCCTACGAGCAGTACTTC	CASSRGMVLPPYEQYF
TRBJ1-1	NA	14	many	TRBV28	TGTGCCAGCAACACCGGGGGGATCCACACTGAAGCTTTCTTT	CASNTGGIHTEAFF
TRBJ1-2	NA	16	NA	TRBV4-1	TGCGCCAGCAGCCAAGGGGTCGAATTAAGGGGCTATGGCTACACCTTC	CASSQGVELRGYGYTF
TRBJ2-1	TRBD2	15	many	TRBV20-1	TGCAGTGCTAGGCTAGCGGTGAGCTCCTACAATGAGCAGTTCTTC	CSARLAVSSYNEQFF
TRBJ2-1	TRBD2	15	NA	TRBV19	TGTGCCAGTAGTATAGGCGGACTAGCGGGAGTTGAGCAGTTCTTC	CASSIGGLAGVEQFF
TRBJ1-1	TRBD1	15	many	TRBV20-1	TGCAGTGCTAGAGTAATGGACAGGTGGAACACTGAAGCTTTCTTT	CSARVMDRWNTEAFF
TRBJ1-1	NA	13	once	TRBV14	TGTGCCAATAATACAGGGTGGAACACTGAAGCTTTCTTT	CANNTGWNTEAFF
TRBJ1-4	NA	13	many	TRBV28	TGTGCCAGCCGTATAGGGCCGGGGGAAAAACTGTTTTTT	CASRIGPGEKLFF
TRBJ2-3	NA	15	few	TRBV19	TGTGCCAGTAGTGGAGCGGAATATAGCACAGATACGCAGTATTTT	CASSGAEYSTDTQYF
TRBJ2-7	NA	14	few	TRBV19	TGTGCCAGTTCCTCCCATGGAGGGGCTGACGAGCAGTACTTC	CASSSHGGADEQYF
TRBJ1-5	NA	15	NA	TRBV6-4	TGTGCCAGCAGAAGCCGGGACCTGGGGAATCAGCCCCAGCATTTT	CASRSRDLGNQPQHF
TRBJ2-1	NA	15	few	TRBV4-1	TGCGCCAGCAGCCGCACAGTAGGGTTCTACAATGAGCAGTTCTTC	CASSRTVGFYNEQFF
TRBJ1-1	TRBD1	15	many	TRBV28	TGTGCCAGCAGTCTCTGGACAGGGGAAAGGTCTGAAGCTTTCTTT	CASSLWTGERSEAFF
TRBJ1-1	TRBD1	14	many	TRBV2	TGTGCCAGCGGCCAGGACAGGGGGAACACTGAAGCTTTCTTT	CASGQDRGNTEAFF
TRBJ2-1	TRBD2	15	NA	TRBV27	TGTGCCAGCAGTTTGGGGCTAGCGGGAGTCTATGAGCAGTTCTTC	CASSLGLAGVYEQFF
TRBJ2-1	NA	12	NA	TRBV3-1	TGTGCCAGCAGCCAAGGTGACAGGATGCAGTTCTTC	CASSQGDRMQFF
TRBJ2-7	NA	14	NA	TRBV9	TGTGCCAGCAGCGTCGGTGGAGTCTGGGACGAGCAGTACTTC	CASSVGGVWDEQYF
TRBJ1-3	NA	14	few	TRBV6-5	TGTGCCAGCAGTTCAGATCTCTCTGGAAACACCATATATTTT	CASSSDLSGNTIYF
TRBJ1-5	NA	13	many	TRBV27	TGTGCCAGCAGTTGGGGTCTCGGTCAGCCCCAGCATTTT	CASSWGLGQPQHF
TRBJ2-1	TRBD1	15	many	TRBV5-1	TGCGCCAGCAGCCCGCCCAGGGGGACCTACAATGAGCAGTTCTTC	CASSPPRGTYNEQFF
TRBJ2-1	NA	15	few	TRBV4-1	TGCGCCAGCAGCCACGAGCGAAACTCCTACAATGAGCAGTTCTTC	CASSHERNSYNEQFF
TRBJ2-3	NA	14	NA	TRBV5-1	TGCGCCAGCAGCCCGGGACGGGCCACAGATACGCAGTATTTT	CASSPGRATDTQYF
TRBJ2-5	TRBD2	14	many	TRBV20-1	TGCAGTGCTATTAGCGGGGGGAATACAGAGACCCAGTACTTC	CSAISGGNTETQYF
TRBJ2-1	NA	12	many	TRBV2	TGTGCCAGCAGTGGGAATGAAGATGAGCAGTTCTTC	CASSGNEDEQFF
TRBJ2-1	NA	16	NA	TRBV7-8	TGTGCCAGCAGCCCTGGTACCGGGACTCTCTACAATGAGCAGTCCTTC	CASSPGTGTLYNEQSF
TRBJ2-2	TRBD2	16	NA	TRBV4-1	TGCGCCAGCAGCACTAGCGGGGTCCCGTTCAACGGGGAGCTGTTTTTT	CASSTSGVPFNGELFF
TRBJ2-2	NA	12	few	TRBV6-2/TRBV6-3	TGTGCCAGCACCAAGGGGTCCGGGGAGCTGTTTTTT	CASTKGSGELFF
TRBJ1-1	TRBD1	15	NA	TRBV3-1	TGTGCCAGCAGCCAGGCGGGACAGGTGAACACTGAAGCTTTCTTT	CASSQAGQVNTEAFF
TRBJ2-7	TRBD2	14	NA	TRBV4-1	TGCGCCAGCAGCCAACCGACTAGCACCTACGAGCAGTACTTC	CASSQPTSTYEQYF
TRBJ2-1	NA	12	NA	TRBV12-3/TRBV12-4	TGTGCCAGCAGTTTTGGGTTGGGTGAGCAGTTCTTC	CASSFGLGEQFF
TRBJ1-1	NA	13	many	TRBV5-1	TGCGCCAGCAGATTAGGGACGGAAGGTGAAGCTTTCTTT	CASRLGTEGEAFF
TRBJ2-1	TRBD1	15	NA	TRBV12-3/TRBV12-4	TGTGCCAGCAGTAAACCGGGACAGGGGGCATATGAGCAGTTCTTC	CASSKPGQGAYEQFF
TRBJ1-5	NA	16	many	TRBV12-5	TGTGCTAGTGCCCCCAGGGCCATATCTAGCAATCAGCCCCAGCATTTT	CASAPRAISSNQPQHF
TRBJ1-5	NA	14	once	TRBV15	TGTGCCACCAGCAGAGTTGGCCTCAATCAGCCCCAGCATTTT	CATSRVGLNQPQHF
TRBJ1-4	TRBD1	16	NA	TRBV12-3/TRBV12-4	TGTGCCAGCAGGACAGGGGACACGAAAAGAGGAGAAAAACTGTTTTTT	CASRTGDTKRGEKLFF
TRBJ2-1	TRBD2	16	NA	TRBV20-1	TGCAGTGCTAGAGATGGGGGACTAGCGGGGCACAATGAGCAGTTCTTC	CSARDGGLAGHNEQFF
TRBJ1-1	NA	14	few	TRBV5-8	TGTGCCAGCAGCTGGGGAGGTGCTAACACTGAAGCTTTCTTT	CASSWGGANTEAFF
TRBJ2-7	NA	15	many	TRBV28	TGTGCCAGCAGTTTAACGGGAATGGGCTCCTACGAGCAGTACTTC	CASSLTGMGSYEQYF
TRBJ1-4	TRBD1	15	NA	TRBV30	TGTGCCTGGAGTATCAAAAGACAGGGGGCTGAAAAACTGTTTTTT	CAWSIKRQGAEKLFF
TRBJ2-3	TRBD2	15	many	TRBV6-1	TGTGCCAGCAGTGTAGAAGCGGGAGGGCCGGGTACGCAGTATTTT	CASSVEAGGPGTQYF
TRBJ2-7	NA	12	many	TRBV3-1	TGTGCCAGCAGCTCGGAAGGGTACGAGCAGTACTTC	CASSSEGYEQYF
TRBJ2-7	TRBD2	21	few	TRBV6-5	TGTGCCAGCAGTTACTCGGTAGCGGGAGTCCAAACCGATGAGCCCCCTCTCGAGCAGTACTTC	CASSYSVAGVQTDEPPLEQYF
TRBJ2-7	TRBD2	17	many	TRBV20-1	TGCAGTGCTAGAGCTACGTTACTAGCGGGAGCCCCCTACGAGCAGTACTTC	CSARATLLAGAPYEQYF
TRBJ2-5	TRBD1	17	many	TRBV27	TGTGCCAGCAGTTTAAGGAACCTGGGACAGGGGGAAGAGACCCAGTACTTC	CASSLRNLGQGEETQYF
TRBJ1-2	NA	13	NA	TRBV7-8	TGTGCCAGCAGCTTAGACTCCCAGGATGGCTACACCTTC	CASSLDSQDGYTF